The sequence of this TCR beta chain was determined in a study of T cells in women clearing cervical HPV infection. A remark on this clone: Read data end 3 residues before the CDR3 end; the end is taken from the germline J gene.

TCRdb keeps only in-frame clones here, not all; method: immunoSEQ multiplex PCR. The sample's table shows approximately 15,000 clones. The germline V and J ends were trimmed by 6 bases and 5 bases, with 23 bases remaining between them. Germline V gives CDR1 WSHSY, CDR2 SAAADI. This CDR3 is 16 amino acids long. This TCR was sampled from a woman between 18 and 69 years old with a cervical HPV16 infection that either progressed to CIN3+ or cleared (not recorded which). The rearrangement links TRBV10-2 to TRBJ2-7; a weak D match, TRBD2 (6 bases). The sequenced sample consisted of blood buffy coat. Incomplete CDR3 DNA: TGCGCCAGCAGGCGTATAACGGGGGTCCTTGGGGACGAG. Its protein product is CASRRITGVLGDE. The whole CDR3 protein reads CASRRITGVLGDEQYF.